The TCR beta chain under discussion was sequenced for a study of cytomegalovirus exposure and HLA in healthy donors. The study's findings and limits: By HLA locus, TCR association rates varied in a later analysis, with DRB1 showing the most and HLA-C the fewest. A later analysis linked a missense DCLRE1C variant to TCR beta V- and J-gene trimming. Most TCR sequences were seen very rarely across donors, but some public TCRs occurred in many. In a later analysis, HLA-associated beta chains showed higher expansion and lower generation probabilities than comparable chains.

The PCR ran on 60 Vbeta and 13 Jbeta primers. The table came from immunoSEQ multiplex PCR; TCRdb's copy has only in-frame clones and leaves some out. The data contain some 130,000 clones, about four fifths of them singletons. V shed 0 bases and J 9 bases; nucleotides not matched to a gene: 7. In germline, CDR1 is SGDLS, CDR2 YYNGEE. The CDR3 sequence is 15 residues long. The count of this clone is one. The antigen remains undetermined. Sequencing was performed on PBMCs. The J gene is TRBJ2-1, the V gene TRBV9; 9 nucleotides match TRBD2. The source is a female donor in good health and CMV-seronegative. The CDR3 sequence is CASSVGSSGKGEQFF. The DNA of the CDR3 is TGTGCCAGCAGCGTAGGGTCTAGCGGGAAAGGTGAGCAGTTCTTC.